What follows are 15 T cell receptor beta chains derived from one specimen sequenced in a study of spatial heterogeneity in lung cancer. Time point here: sample taken at primary tumor resection. From the 5' RACE reads, TCRdb called clonotypes with MiXCR, one entry per CDR3 protein. The sample yields about 40,000 distinct CDR3 sequences, approximately 5.5% seen once. The sequencing here drew on PBMCs, taken at surgery. Receptor source: a female donor with early-stage non-small cell lung cancer.

This clonotype is a singleton in its sample. This may stem from a read error, because a much larger clone lies one nucleotide away. The CDR3 loop reads CASSPLLRNRGRSEAFF. The CDR3 coding sequence is TGTGCCAGCAGTCCTCTACTCCGGAACAGGGGGAGGAGTGAAGCTTTCTTT. The V gene is TRBV5-4, the J gene TRBJ1-1; 8 bases are shared with TRBD1. This CDR3 is built from 17 residues. V shed 5 bases and J 7 bases; nucleotides not matched to a gene: 19. Germline loops: CDR1 SGHNT, CDR2 YYREEE (reference sequence).

This clonotype was counted between two and nine times. The chain uses TRBV5-1 and TRBJ1-1; D ambiguous. The CDR3 is made up of 14 amino acids. V dropped 0 bases and J dropped 1 base, with 7 bases sitting between them. Germline-derived CDR1 and CDR2 are SGHRS and YFSETQ. The CDR3 here is CASSLDPRNTEAFF. DNA for the CDR3: TGCGCCAGCAGCTTGGATCCGAGGAACACTGAAGCTTTCTTT.

This chain connects TRBV6-5 to TRBJ2-1; TRBD1 matches at 11 bases. Germline V gives CDR1 MNHEY, CDR2 SVGAGI. The CDR3 contains 16 residues. Germline trimming cut 5 bases from V and 7 bases from J; bases unmatched to any gene: 10. The chain's CDR3 is CASSLNIGTGGNEQFF. DNA for the CDR3: TGTGCCAGCAGTCTTAACATCGGGACAGGGGGAAATGAGCAGTTCTTC.

This clonotype was found many times. The chain uses TRBV20-1 and TRBJ2-7, with 7 bases fitting TRBD1. There are 15 residues in the CDR3. J lost 0 bases, V lost 3 bases, and 8 bases had no gene match. The germline V gene has CDR1 DFQATT and CDR2 SNEGSKA (reference sequence). CDR3 in amino acids: CSASSLTGLSYEQYF. CDR3 coding DNA: TGCAGTGCTAGTTCCTTGACAGGGCTCTCCTACGAGCAGTACTTC.

This clonotype was seen once. The chain couples TRBV28 to TRBJ2-5; D call uncertain. Looked up from germline, CDR1 is MDHEN and CDR2 is SYDVKM. The CDR3 loop spans 15 amino acids. V lost 11 bases and J lost 1, with 20 bases in between. CDR3 coding DNA: TGTGCCTGCCTTCCAGGAAGCACCTTCCAAGAGACCCAGTACTTC. This codes for CACLPGSTFQETQYF.

This clonotype has only a few counts. V gene TRBV5-4 combines with J gene TRBJ1-6; perhaps TRBD1 as D (6 bases). The germline CDR1 and CDR2 sequences are SGHNT and YYREEE (reference sequence). The CDR3 sequence is 15 residues long. Deletions cut 0 bases from V and 11 bases from J, with 15 bases between. The CDR3, as DNA: TGTGCCAGCAGCTTGGAAACAGGGAGCTTGGCACCCCTCCACTTT. This codes for CASSLETGSLAPLHF. The full variable domain, rest sourced from reference TRBV5-4 and TRBJ1-6, is ETGVTQSPTHLIKTRGQQVTLRCSSQSGHNTVSWYQQALGQGPQFIFQYYREEENGRGNFPPRFSGLQFPNYSSELNVNALELDDSALYLCASSLETGSLAPLHFGNGTRLTVT.

This clonotype has ten or more counts. This chain connects TRBV3-1 to TRBJ1-3; 8 bases match TRBD1. CDR1 is LGHDT, CDR2 YNNKEL, per germline (reference sequence). This CDR3 contains 16 residues. Trimming took 5 bases from V and 2 from J; bases not matched to a gene: 8. In DNA form, the CDR3 reads TGTGCCAGCAGCGATCGGACAGGGCGTCCTGGAAACACCATATATTTT. Translated: CASSDRTGRPGNTIYF.

In this sample, this clonotype turned up many times. The rearrangement uses TRBV7-8 and TRBJ2-4; D remains ambiguous. The length of the CDR3 is 12 residues. CDR1 and CDR2 (germline): SGHVS, FQNEAQ. V shed 5 bases and J shed 5 bases, with 7 bases lying between them. This chain's CDR3 is CASSPAENIQYF. CDR3 nucleotides: TGTGCCAGCAGCCCTGCAGAAAACATTCAGTACTTC.

There are many counts of this clonotype. The CDR3 is CASSLEGGWGGNQPQHF. The CDR3 nucleotides read TGTGCCAGCAGCTTAGAGGGAGGCTGGGGTGGGAATCAGCCCCAGCATTTT. The chain has TRBV7-2 and TRBJ1-5, with D hard to call. The CDR3 is 17 residues long. The germline gives CDR1 SGHTA, CDR2 FQGNSA. The V gene lost 1 base and the J gene lost 4 bases, with 17 bases spanning the gap.

This clonotype was observed at least ten times. The gene calls are TRBV12-3 or TRBV12-4 and TRBJ2-3, with 7 bases identical to TRBD1. This CDR3 contains 15 residues. Trimming took 7 bases from V and 4 from J; bases not matched to a gene: 11. CDR3 coding DNA: TGTGCCAGCAATCCAGTGGGGACAGTTGCAGATACGCAGTATTTT. Translating gives CASNPVGTVADTQYF.

In its sample, this clonotype was seen many times. V and J are TRBV10-3 and TRBJ1-2; 8 nucleotides align to TRBD1. Germline values: CDR1 ENHRY, CDR2 SYGVKD. V lost 4 bases and J lost 8; bases outside the gene matches: 21. The CDR3 is 18 amino acids. CDR3 sequence (DNA): TGTGCCATCAGTGGAGAGTCGGGACAGGTGCTGACTATGAGGGGCTACACCTTC. Translating gives CAISGESGQVLTMRGYTF.

This clonotype was seen ten or more times. This chain links TRBV4-2 with TRBJ1-2; D gene uncertain. The CDR3 length is 16 residues. Germline assignment: CDR1 LGHNA and CDR2 YNFKEQ. The V and J ends lost 0 bases and 0 bases respectively, with 11 bases between them. The CDR3 loop is CASSQDQWQTNYGYTF. CDR3 nucleotide sequence: TGTGCCAGCAGCCAAGATCAGTGGCAGACTAACTATGGCTACACCTTC.

This clonotype appeared many times. The chain uses TRBV19 and TRBJ2-3; D unclear. CDR3 length: 15 residues. The V and J ends lost 6 bases and 4 bases respectively, with 17 bases between them. The germline V gene encodes CDR1 LNHDA and CDR2 SQIVND (reference sequence). Here the CDR3 reads CASRFLRGGADTQYF. CDR3 bases: TGTGCCAGTAGATTCCTGCGTGGTGGTGCAGATACGCAGTATTTT.

This clonotype was counted ten times or more. The chain links TRBV19 to TRBJ1-5, with D perhaps TRBD1 (5 bases). The V gene's germline CDR1 is LNHDA and CDR2 SQIVND (reference sequence). The CDR3 covers 17 residues. V gave up 7 bases and J gave up 6 bases, with 25 bases separating them. CDR3 amino acids: CASTPGRSGFNIQPQHF. CDR3 bases: TGTGCCAGTACCCCGGGCAGATCAGGGTTTAATATTCAGCCCCAGCATTTT.

Judged by abundance, this clonotype is medium-sized (0.01 to 0.1%). This sequence joins TRBV7-2 and TRBJ2-5; TRBD2 might be the D (6 bases). Germline V lookup: CDR1 SGHTA, CDR2 FQGNSA. The germline V and J ends were trimmed by 5 bases and 4 bases, with 14 bases remaining between them. The CDR3 loop spans 14 amino acids. CDR3 amino acids: CASSPGGARETQYF. The DNA for the CDR3 is TGTGCCAGCAGCCCCGGCGGGGCGAGAGAGACCCAGTACTTC.